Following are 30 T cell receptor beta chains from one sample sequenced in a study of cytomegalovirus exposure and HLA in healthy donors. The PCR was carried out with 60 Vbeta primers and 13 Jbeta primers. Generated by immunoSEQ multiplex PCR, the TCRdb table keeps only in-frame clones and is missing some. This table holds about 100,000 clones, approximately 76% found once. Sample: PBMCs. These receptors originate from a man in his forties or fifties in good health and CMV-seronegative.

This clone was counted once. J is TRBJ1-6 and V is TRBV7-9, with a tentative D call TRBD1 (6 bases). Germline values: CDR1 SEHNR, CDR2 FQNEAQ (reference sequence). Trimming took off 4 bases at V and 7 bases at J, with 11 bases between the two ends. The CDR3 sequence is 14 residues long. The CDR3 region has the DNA TGTGCCAGCAGCTCCCGCGGACAGAATTCACCCCTCCACTTT. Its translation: CASSSRGQNSPLHF.

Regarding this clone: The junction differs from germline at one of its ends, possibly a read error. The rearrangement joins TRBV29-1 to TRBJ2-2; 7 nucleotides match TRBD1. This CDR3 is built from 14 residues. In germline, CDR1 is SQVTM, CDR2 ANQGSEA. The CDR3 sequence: CSAEGQENTGELFF. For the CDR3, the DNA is TGCAGCGCTGAAGGACAGGAGAACACCGGGGAGCTGTTTTTT.

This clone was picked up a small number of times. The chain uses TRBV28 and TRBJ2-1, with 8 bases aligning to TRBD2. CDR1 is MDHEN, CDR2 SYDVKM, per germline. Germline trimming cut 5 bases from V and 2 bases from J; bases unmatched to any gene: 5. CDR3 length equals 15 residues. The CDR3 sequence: CASSGPGGAYNEQFF. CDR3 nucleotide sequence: TGTGCCAGCAGTGGGCCCGGGGGGGCCTACAATGAGCAGTTCTTC.

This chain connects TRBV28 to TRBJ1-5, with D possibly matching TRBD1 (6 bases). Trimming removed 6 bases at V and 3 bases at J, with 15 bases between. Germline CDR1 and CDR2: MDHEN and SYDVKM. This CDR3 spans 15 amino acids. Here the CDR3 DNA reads TGTGCCAGCAGACTCCCCGGGGGGCCCAATCAGCCCCAGCATTTT. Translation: CASRLPGGPNQPQHF.

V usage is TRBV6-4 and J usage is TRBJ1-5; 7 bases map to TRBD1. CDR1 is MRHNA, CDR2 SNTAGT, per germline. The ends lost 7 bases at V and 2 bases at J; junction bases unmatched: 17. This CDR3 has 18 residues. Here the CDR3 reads CASIHVIRGGFCNQPQHF. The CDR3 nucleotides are TGTGCCAGCATTCATGTTATTCGAGGGGGCTTTTGCAATCAGCCCCAGCATTTT.

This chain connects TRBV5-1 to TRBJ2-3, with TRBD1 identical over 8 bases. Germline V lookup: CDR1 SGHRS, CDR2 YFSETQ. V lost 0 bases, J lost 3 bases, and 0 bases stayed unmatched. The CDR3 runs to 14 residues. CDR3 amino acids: CASSLGTGTDTQYF. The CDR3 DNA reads TGCGCCAGCAGCTTGGGGACAGGGACAGATACGCAGTATTTT.

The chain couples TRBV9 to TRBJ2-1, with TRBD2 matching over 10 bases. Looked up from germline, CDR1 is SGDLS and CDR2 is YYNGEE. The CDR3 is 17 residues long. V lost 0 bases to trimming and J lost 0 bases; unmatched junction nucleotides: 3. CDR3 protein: CASSVELAGSSYNEQFF. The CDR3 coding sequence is TGTGCCAGCAGCGTAGAACTAGCGGGGAGCTCCTACAATGAGCAGTTCTTC. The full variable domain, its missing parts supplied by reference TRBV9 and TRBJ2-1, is DSGVTQTPKHLITATGQRVTLRCSPRSGDLSVYWYQQSLDQGLQFLIQYYNGEERAKGNILERFSAQQFPDLHSELNLSSLELGDSALYFCASSVELAGSSYNEQFFGPGTRLTVL.

The CDR3 region is CASSSNLADEQFF. The CDR3 coding sequence is TGTGCCAGCAGTTCCAACTTAGCCGATGAGCAGTTCTTC. The rearrangement uses TRBV6-5 and TRBJ2-1; no firm D call. CDR3 length equals 13 residues. With 4 bases removed from V and 8 bases from J, the gap between germline ends came to 12 bases. Germline lookup yields CDR1 MNHEY and CDR2 SVGAGI.

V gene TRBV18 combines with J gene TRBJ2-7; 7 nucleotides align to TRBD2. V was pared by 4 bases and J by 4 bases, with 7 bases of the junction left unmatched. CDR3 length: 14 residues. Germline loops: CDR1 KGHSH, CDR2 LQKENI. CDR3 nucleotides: TGTGCCAGCTCACGGGCGGGGCGGGGGTACGAGCAGTACGTC. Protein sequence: CASSRAGRGYEQYV.

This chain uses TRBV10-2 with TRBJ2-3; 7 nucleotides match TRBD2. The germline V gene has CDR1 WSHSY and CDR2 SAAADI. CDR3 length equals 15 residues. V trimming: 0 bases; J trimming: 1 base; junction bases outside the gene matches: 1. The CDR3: CASSESSGGTDTQYF. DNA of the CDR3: TGCGCCAGCAGTGAGTCGAGCGGGGGCACAGATACGCAGTATTTT.

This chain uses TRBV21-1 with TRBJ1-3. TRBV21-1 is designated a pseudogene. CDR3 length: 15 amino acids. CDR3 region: CASSKDLSPGNTIYF. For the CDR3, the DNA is TGTGCCAGCAGCAAAGACCTATCCCCTGGAAACACCATATATTTT.

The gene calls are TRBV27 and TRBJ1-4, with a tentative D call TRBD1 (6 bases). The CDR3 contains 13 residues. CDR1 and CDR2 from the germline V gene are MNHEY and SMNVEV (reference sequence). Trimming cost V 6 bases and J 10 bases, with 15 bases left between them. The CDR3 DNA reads TGTGCCAGCAGCCCGAACGAGGACAGAAAACTGTTTTTT. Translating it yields CASSPNEDRKLFF.

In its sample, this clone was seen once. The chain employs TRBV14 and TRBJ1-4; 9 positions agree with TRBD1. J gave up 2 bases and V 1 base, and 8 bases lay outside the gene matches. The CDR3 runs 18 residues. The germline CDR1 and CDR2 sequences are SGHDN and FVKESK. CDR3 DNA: TGTGCCAGCAGCCAAGGAAAACAGGGGGCGCGCACTAATGAAAAACTGTTTTTT. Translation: CASSQGKQGARTNEKLFF.

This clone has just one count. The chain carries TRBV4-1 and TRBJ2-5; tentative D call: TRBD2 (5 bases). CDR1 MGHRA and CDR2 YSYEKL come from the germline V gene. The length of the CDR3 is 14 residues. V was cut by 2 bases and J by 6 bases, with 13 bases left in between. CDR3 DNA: TGCGCCAGCAGCCAACCTACTAGTACGAAGACCCAGTACTTC. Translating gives CASSQPTSTKTQYF.

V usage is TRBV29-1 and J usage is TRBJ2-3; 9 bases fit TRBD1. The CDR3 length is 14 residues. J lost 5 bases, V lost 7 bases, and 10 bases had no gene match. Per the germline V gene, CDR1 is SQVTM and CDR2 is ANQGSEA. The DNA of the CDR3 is TGCAGCGCACAGACAGGGGGTAAGGGAGATACGCAGTATTTT. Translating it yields CSAQTGGKGDTQYF.

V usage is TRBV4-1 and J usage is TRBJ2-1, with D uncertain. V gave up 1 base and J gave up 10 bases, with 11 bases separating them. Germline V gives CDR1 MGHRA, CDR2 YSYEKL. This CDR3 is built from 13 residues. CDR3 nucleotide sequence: TGCGCCAGCAGCCAAGGGTTGCTTCGGGAGCAGTTCTTC. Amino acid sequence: CASSQGLLREQFF.

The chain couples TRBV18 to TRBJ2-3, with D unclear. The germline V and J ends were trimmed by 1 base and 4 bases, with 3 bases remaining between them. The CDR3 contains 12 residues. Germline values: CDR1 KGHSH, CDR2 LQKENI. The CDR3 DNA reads TGTGCCAGCTCACCACTAGCAGATACGCAGTATTTT. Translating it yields CASSPLADTQYF.

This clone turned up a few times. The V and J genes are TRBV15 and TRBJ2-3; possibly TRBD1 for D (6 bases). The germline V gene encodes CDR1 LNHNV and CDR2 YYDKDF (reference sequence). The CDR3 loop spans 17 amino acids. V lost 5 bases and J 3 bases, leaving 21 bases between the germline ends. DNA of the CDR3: TGTGCCACCAGCCGGACATTAACAGGGTCGGTGACAGATACGCAGTATTTT. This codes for CATSRTLTGSVTDTQYF. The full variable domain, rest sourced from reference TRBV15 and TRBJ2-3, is DAMVIQNPRYQVTQFGKPVTLSCSQTLNHNVMYWYQQKSSQAPKLLFHYYDKDFNNEADTPDNFQSRRPNTSFCFLDIRSPGLGDTAMYLCATSRTLTGSVTDTQYFGPGTRLTVL.

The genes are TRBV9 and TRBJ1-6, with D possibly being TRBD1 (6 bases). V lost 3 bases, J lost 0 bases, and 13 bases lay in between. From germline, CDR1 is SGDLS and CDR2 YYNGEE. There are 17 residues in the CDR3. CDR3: CASSARTGSSYNSPLHF. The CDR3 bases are TGTGCCAGCAGCGCGCGCACAGGGAGCTCCTATAATTCACCCCTCCACTTT.

The CDR3 nucleotides are TGTGCCAGCAGCCTCGGACAGACCCTTTCACCCCTCCACTTT. This encodes CASSLGQTLSPLHF. This chain joins TRBV7-3 and TRBJ1-6; a weak D match, TRBD1 (6 bases). V lost 5 bases to trimming and J lost 9 bases, with 14 bases between them. The CDR3 consists of 14 residues. Germline CDR1 and CDR2: SGHTA and FQGTGA.

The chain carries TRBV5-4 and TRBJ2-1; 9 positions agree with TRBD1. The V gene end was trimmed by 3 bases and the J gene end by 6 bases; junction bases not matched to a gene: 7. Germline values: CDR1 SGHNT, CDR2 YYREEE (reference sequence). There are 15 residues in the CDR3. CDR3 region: CASSSFRGQGNEQFF. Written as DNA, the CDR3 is TGTGCCAGCAGCTCCTTCCGGGGACAGGGCAATGAGCAGTTCTTC. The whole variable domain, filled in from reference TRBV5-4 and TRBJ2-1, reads ETGVTQSPTHLIKTRGQQVTLRCSSQSGHNTVSWYQQALGQGPQFIFQYYREEENGRGNFPPRFSGLQFPNYSSELNVNALELDDSALYLCASSSFRGQGNEQFFGPGTRLTVL.

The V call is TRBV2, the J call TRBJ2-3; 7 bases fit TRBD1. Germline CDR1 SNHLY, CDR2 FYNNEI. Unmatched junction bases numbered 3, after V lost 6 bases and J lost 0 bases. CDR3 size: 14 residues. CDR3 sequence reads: CASSGDRSTDTQYF. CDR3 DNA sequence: TGTGCCAGCAGCGGGGACAGAAGCACAGATACGCAGTATTTT.

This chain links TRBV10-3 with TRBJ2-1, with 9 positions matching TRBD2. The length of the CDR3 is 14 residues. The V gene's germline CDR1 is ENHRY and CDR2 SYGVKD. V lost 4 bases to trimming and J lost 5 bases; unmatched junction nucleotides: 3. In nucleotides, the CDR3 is TGTGCCATCAGTGTCGAGCGGGGGGACAATGAGCAGTTCTTC. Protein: CAISVERGDNEQFF.

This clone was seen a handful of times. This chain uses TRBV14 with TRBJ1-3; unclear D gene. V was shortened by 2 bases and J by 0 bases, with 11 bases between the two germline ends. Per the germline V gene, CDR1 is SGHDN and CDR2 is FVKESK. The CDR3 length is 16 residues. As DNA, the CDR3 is TGTGCCAGCAGCCAACTCACTTCTCTCTCTGGAAACACCATATATTTT. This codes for CASSQLTSLSGNTIYF.

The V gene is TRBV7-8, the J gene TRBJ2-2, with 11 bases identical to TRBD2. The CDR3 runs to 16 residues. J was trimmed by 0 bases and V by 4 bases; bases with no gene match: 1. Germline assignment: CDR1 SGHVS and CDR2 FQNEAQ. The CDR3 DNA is TGTGCCAGCAGCTCACTAGCGGGGGCGAACACCGGGGAGCTGTTTTTT. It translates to CASSSLAGANTGELFF.

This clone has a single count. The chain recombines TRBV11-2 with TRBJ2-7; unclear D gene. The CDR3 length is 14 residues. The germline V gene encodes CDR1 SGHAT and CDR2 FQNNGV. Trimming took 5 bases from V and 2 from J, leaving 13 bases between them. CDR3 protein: CASSVRQVAYEQYF. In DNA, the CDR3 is TGTGCCAGCAGCGTGAGGCAAGTGGCCTACGAGCAGTACTTC.

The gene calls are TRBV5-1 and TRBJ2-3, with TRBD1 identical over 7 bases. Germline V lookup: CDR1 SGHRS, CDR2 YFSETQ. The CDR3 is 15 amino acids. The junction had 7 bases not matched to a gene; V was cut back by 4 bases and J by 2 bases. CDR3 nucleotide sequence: TGCGCCAGCAGCCCGGGACAGACTAACACAGATACGCAGTATTTT. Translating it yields CASSPGQTNTDTQYF. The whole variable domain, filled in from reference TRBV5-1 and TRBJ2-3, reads KAGVTQTPRYLIKTRGQQVTLSCSPISGHRSVSWYQQTPGQGLQFLFEYFSETQRNKGNFPGRFSGRQFSNSRSEMNVSTLELGDSALYLCASSPGQTNTDTQYFGPGTRLTVL.

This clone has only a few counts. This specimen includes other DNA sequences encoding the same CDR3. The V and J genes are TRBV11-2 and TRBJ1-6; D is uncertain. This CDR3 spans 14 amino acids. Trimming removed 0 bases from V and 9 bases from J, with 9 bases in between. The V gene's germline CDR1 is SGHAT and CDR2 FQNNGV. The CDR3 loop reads CASSLDPGVSPLHF. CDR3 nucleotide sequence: TGTGCCAGCAGCTTAGATCCCGGGGTTTCACCCCTCCACTTT.

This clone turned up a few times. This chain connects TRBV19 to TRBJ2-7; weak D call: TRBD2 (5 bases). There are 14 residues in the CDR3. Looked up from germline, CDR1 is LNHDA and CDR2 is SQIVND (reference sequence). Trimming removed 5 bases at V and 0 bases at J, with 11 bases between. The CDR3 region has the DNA TGTGCCAGTAGTTTAGGAGGAAACTCCTACGAGCAGTACGTC. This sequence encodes CASSLGGNSYEQYV.

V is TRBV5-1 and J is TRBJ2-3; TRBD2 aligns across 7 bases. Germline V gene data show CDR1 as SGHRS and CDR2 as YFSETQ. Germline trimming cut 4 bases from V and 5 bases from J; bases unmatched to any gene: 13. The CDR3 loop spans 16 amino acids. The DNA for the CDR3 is TGCGCCAGCAGCCCGGGAGGAGTGCTGAGGGGAGATACGCAGTATTTT. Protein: CASSPGGVLRGDTQYF.